Shown below are 5 T cell receptor beta chains from a single sample sequenced in a study of cytomegalovirus exposure and HLA in healthy donors. The data were produced by immunoSEQ multiplex PCR, yet TCRdb's version contains in-frame clones alone and is incomplete. The table shows 120,000 to 150,000 clones, with roughly 86% occurring only once. The sequenced sample consisted of PBMCs. The receptors come from a man aged 18 to 29 in good health and CMV-seropositive.

This rearrangement joins TRBV5-1 to TRBJ1-2, with a tentative D call TRBD1 (6 bases). Germline V gene data show CDR1 as SGHRS and CDR2 as YFSETQ. V was clipped by 4 bases and J by 4 bases, with 11 bases between them. CDR3 length: 13 residues. The CDR3, as DNA: TGCGCCAGCAGCGTGGACAGCATCTATGGCTACACCTTC. This codes for CASSVDSIYGYTF.

V gene TRBV5-1 combines with J gene TRBJ2-1; 7 bases align to TRBD1. CDR1 is SGHRS and CDR2 is YFSETQ in the germline V gene. CDR3 length: 17 residues. The J segment lost 7 bases and the V segment lost 0 bases, leaving 13 bases of the junction unmatched. This CDR3 reads CASSLEVPGQYGNEQFF. CDR3 DNA: TGCGCCAGCAGCTTGGAAGTCCCGGGACAGTACGGGAATGAGCAGTTCTTC.

The CDR3 here is CASSHPMGGQGAHGYTF. The CDR3 coding sequence is TGCGCCAGCAGCCATCCAATGGGGGGACAGGGGGCTCATGGCTACACCTTC. This chain uses TRBV4-1 with TRBJ1-2; 12 bases agree with TRBD1. The CDR3 loop spans 17 amino acids. Germline V gives CDR1 MGHRA, CDR2 YSYEKL. Trimming cost V 3 bases and J 6 bases; bases outside gene matches: 11.

The chain uses TRBV29-1 and TRBJ1-4; D is unclear. CDR3 size: 13 residues. CDR1 is SQVTM and CDR2 is ANQGSEA in the germline V gene. Trimming stripped 7 bases from V and 0 bases from J, with 9 bases between. The CDR3 here is CSGQAATNEKLFF. CDR3 DNA: TGCAGCGGCCAGGCTGCAACTAATGAAAAACTGTTTTTT.

The V call is TRBV5-1, the J call TRBJ2-3; TRBD1 might be the D (6 bases). Deletions cut 4 bases from V and 4 bases from J, with 16 bases between. The CDR3 has 15 residues. Germline lookup yields CDR1 SGHRS and CDR2 YFSETQ. DNA for the CDR3: TGCGCCAGCAGCGTAACAGGGTTGGGGCCAGATACGCAGTATTTT. It codes for CASSVTGLGPDTQYF.